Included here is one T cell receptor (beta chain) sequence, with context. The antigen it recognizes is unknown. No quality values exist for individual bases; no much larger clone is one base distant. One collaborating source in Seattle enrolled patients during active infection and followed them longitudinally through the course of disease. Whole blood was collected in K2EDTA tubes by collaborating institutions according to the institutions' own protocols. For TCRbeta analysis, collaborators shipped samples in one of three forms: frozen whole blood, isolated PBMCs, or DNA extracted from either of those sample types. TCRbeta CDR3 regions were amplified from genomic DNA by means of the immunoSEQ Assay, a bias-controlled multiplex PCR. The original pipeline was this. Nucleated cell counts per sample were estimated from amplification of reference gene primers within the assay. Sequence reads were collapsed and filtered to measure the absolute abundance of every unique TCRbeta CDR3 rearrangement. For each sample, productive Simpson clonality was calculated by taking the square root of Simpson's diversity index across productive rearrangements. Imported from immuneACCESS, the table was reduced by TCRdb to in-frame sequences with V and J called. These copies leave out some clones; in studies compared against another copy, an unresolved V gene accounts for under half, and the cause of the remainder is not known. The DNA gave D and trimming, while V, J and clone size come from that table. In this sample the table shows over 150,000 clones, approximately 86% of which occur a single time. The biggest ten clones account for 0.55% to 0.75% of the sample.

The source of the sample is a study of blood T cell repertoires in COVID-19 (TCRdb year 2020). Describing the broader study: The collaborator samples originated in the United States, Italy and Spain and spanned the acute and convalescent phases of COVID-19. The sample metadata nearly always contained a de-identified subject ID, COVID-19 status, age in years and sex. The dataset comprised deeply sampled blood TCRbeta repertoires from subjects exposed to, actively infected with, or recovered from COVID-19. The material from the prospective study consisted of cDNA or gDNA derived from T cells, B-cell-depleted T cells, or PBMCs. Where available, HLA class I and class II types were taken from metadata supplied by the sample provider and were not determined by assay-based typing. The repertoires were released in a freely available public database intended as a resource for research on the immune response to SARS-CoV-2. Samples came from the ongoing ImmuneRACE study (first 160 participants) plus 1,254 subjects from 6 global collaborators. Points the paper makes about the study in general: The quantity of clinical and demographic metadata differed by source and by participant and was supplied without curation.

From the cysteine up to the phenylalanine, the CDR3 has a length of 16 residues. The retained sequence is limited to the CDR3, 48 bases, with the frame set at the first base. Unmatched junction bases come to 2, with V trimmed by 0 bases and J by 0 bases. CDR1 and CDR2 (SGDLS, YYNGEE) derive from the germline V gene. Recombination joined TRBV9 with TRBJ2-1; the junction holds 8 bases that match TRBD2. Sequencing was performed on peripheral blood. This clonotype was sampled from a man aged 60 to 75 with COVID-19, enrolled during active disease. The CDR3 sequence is CASSVAGGLSYNEQFF. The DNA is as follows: TGTGCCAGCAGCGTAGCGGGGGGGCTCTCCTACAATGAGCAGTTCTTC.